The 15 T cell receptor beta chains given below trace back to one sample, sequenced in a study of cytomegalovirus exposure and HLA in healthy donors. PCR used 60 Vbeta primers and 13 Jbeta primers. Assay: immunoSEQ multiplex PCR; the TCRdb copy retains only in-frame clones and omits some. This sample has more than 100,000 clones, with around 72% found just once. The sequenced sample consisted of PBMCs. The receptors were gathered from a man in his forties or fifties in good health and CMV-seropositive.

The gene calls are TRBV6-1 and TRBJ1-4; TRBD1 matches at 10 bases. CDR1 MNHNS and CDR2 SASEGT come from the germline V gene. Losses at the gene ends were 6 bases for V and 8 bases for J; bases not matched to a gene: 0. This CDR3 is 12 amino acids long. CDR3 coding DNA: TGTGCCAGCAGGGACAGGGGGGAAAAACTGTTTTTT. This translates into CASRDRGEKLFF.

The chain combines TRBV7-2 with TRBJ2-7, with TRBD1 matching 8 bases. V lost 5 bases to trimming and J lost 2 bases; unmatched junction nucleotides: 8. Per the germline V gene, CDR1 is SGHTA and CDR2 is FQGNSA. The CDR3 spans 15 residues. DNA of the CDR3: TGTGCCAGCAGCCCAGCCCCGGACAGGGCCTACGAGCAGTACTTC. It specifies CASSPAPDRAYEQYF.

This chain joins TRBV2 and TRBJ2-7; 13 bases agree with TRBD2. CDR3 length: 15 amino acids. V gave up 4 bases and J gave up 2 bases; unmatched junction bases: 2. Germline V CDR1 and CDR2: SNHLY, FYNNEI. The CDR3 spells CASSGTSGRTYEQYF. The DNA of the CDR3 is TGTGCCAGCAGTGGGACTAGCGGGAGAACCTACGAGCAGTACTTC.

This chain's CDR3 is CASSIGPGTANTEAFF. CDR3 in DNA: TGTGCCAGTAGTATCGGTCCCGGGACAGCGAACACTGAAGCTTTCTTT. This rearrangement joins TRBV19 to TRBJ1-1, with 7 bases lining up with TRBD1. Losses at the gene ends were 3 bases for V and 1 base for J; bases not matched to a gene: 8. From germline, CDR1 is LNHDA and CDR2 SQIVND (reference sequence). The CDR3 contains 16 residues.

The rearrangement links TRBV18 to TRBJ2-1; 7 bases match TRBD2. The CDR3 totals 15 residues. V gave up 3 bases and J gave up 3 bases; unmatched junction bases: 5. CDR1 and CDR2 (germline): KGHSH, LQKENI. Here the CDR3 DNA reads TGTGCCAGCTCACCGGGGGGGACTATCTACAATGAGCAGTTCTTC. Encoded protein: CASSPGGTIYNEQFF.

V and J are TRBV6-5 and TRBJ1-5; D possibly corresponds to TRBD1 (5 bases). CDR1 and CDR2 from the germline V gene are MNHEY and SVGAGI. With 4 bases removed from V and 2 bases from J, the gap between germline ends came to 12 bases. This CDR3 has 15 residues. Written as DNA, the CDR3 is TGTGCCAGCAGTTCGCAGGGTAAAGGCAATCAGCCCCAGCATTTT. This encodes CASSSQGKGNQPQHF.

The J gene is TRBJ2-1, the V gene TRBV7-2, with TRBD2 matching over 8 bases. Germline lookup yields CDR1 SGHTA and CDR2 FQGNSA. J was trimmed by 6 bases and V by 5 bases; bases with no gene match: 9. This CDR3 is built from 15 residues. CDR3 nucleotides: TGTGCCAGCAGCCTGAATGCGCTAGCGGGCAATGAGCAGTTCTTC. Encoded protein: CASSLNALAGNEQFF.

The chain is built from TRBV19 and TRBJ2-1; 9 positions match TRBD1. Germline CDR1 LNHDA, CDR2 SQIVND (reference sequence). The junction had 6 bases not matched to a gene; V was cut back by 4 bases and J by 8 bases. This CDR3 comprises 14 residues. CDR3 residues: CASSRTTGGYEQFF. Written as DNA, the CDR3 is TGTGCCAGTAGTAGGACGACAGGGGGGTATGAGCAGTTCTTC. The full variable domain, completed using reference TRBV19 and TRBJ2-1, is DGGITQSPKYLFRKEGQNVTLSCEQNLNHDAMYWYRQDPGQGLRLIYYSQIVNDFQKGDIAEGYSVSREKKESFPLTVTSAQKNPTAFYLCASSRTTGGYEQFFGPGTRLTVL.

The chain is built from TRBV2 and TRBJ1-2, with D tentatively TRBD1 (5 bases). Per the germline V gene, CDR1 is SNHLY and CDR2 is FYNNEI. The V end lost 8 bases, the J end lost 4 bases, and 14 bases lay between the germline ends. The CDR3 loop spans 13 amino acids. The CDR3 bases are TGTGCCAGCCGGAAGGACATTCCCTATGGCTACACCTTC. Translation: CASRKDIPYGYTF.

This chain uses TRBV28 with TRBJ2-7, with TRBD1 identical over 10 bases. The CDR3 contains 15 residues. Germline V lookup: CDR1 MDHEN, CDR2 SYDVKM. V lost 1 base and J lost 4; bases outside the gene matches: 4. CDR3 loop: CASSLLTGGFYEQYF. DNA for the CDR3: TGTGCCAGCAGTTTATTGACAGGGGGCTTTTACGAGCAGTACTTC. Filled out from reference TRBV28 and TRBJ2-7, the complete variable domain reads DVKVTQSSRYLVKRTGEKVFLECVQDMDHENMFWYRQDPGLGLRLIYFSYDVKMKEKGDIPEGYSVSREKKERFSLILESASTNQTSMYLCASSLLTGGFYEQYFGPGTRLTVT.

The V gene is TRBV2, the J gene TRBJ2-1, with TRBD1 identical over 7 bases. The CDR3 length is 16 residues. Germline V gene sequence: CDR1 SNHLY, CDR2 FYNNEI. The V and J ends lost 5 bases and 2 bases, in that order; junction bases with no gene match: 9. The chain's CDR3 is CASSLTGDLTYNEQFF. For the CDR3, the DNA is TGTGCCAGCAGTCTAACAGGGGATCTAACCTACAATGAGCAGTTCTTC.

This clone showed up just a few times. The chain uses TRBV5-6 and TRBJ2-2, with 11 positions matching TRBD2. The trim removed 3 bases at V and 6 bases at J, leaving 1 base unmatched. The CDR3 is 14 residues long. Germline V gene sequence: CDR1 SGHDT, CDR2 YYEEEE. The CDR3 is CASSSGLAAGELFF. In nucleotides, the CDR3 is TGTGCCAGCAGCTCGGGACTAGCGGCCGGGGAGCTGTTTTTT.

Only one count was recorded for this clone. CDR3 nucleotides: TGCAGCGTTGAAGTTGGGTCAGGTGGCTCTGAAGCTTTCTTT. Translation gives CSVEVGSGGSEAFF. This rearrangement joins TRBV29-1 to TRBJ1-1; D remains ambiguous. The CDR3 sequence is 14 residues long. Germline-derived CDR1 and CDR2 are SQVTM and ANQGSEA. Trimming stripped 1 base from V and 6 bases from J, with 15 bases between.

This chain links TRBV19 with TRBJ1-4, with D maybe TRBD1 (6 bases). The CDR3 is 16 residues long. V was shortened by 3 bases and J by 2 bases, with 13 bases between the two germline ends. Looked up from germline, CDR1 is LNHDA and CDR2 is SQIVND (reference sequence). The CDR3 loop is CASSMGGARTNEKLFF. Here the CDR3 DNA reads TGTGCCAGTAGTATGGGGGGGGCGAGGACTAATGAAAAACTGTTTTTT.

The chain uses TRBV5-4 and TRBJ2-3; 14 positions agree with TRBD2. The V gene's germline CDR1 is SGHNT and CDR2 YYREEE (reference sequence). The CDR3 sequence is 16 residues long. V gave up 4 bases and J gave up 4 bases; unmatched junction bases: 5. CDR3 residues: CASSQRLAGGADTQYF. CDR3 sequence (DNA): TGTGCCAGCAGCCAAAGACTAGCGGGGGGGGCAGATACGCAGTATTTT.